This T cell receptor beta chain was recovered during a study of a mutant IDH1 vaccine in newly diagnosed glioma. Across the whole study: The therapy given earlier, which was standard therapy, consisted of radiotherapy, temozolomide, or both, and most of the patients received both.

Time point indicated: week 5, during vaccination. Topical imiquimod was applied with each vaccine dose, which held 300 ug of mutant IDH1 20-mer peptide. Donors harbored newly found WHO grade 3 or 4 IDH1-mutant, ATRX-lost astrocytomas. Trimming at V came to 8 bases and at J to 5 bases, leaving 8 bases not matched to a gene. This CDR3 is built from 12 residues. CDR1 is GTSNPN and CDR2 is SVGIG in the germline V gene (reference sequence). Generated by immunoSEQ multiplex PCR, the TCRdb table keeps only in-frame clones and is missing some. This sample has 53,000 or so clones; around 80% occur once, and the top ten carry around 5.3%. Overall study findings and caveats: Pseudoprogression seemed unlinked to shifts in top peripheral T cell clonotypes. Vaccination elicited immune responses in 80% to 95% of patients.

As for this clone: What it binds is unknown.

The source of this sequence is a man in his fifties or sixties with glioma. The sample in question was PBMCs, obtained from a glioma patient whose treatment included an IDH1 peptide vaccine. The V and J genes are TRBV30 and TRBJ2-5; TRBD1 agrees at 7 bases. The CDR3 DNA sequence: TGTGCCGTGGACAGGTTCGGGGAGACCCAGTACTTC. Its translation: CAVDRFGETQYF.